The 25 T cell receptor beta chains presented below share a single source sample, sequenced in a study of shared clonotypes between healthy human individuals. Produced via immunoSEQ multiplex PCR; TCRdb's table is partial and in-frame only. The data hold over a million clones, with roughly 96% observed a single time. Material: naive CD4+ T cells sorted from blood. Subset meaning: CD45RA+ positively selected. Receptors originate from a man aged 25-45 years in good health.

This chain uses TRBV9 with TRBJ2-5; possible D gene TRBD2, 5 bases. V dropped 4 bases and J dropped 5 bases, with 6 bases sitting between them. The CDR3 is 11 residues long. Germline values: CDR1 SGDLS, CDR2 YYNGEE. The chain's CDR3 is CASSSGETQYF. DNA for the CDR3: TGTGCCAGCAGCTCGGGGGAGACCCAGTACTTC.

As to this clone: Other DNA sequences of this sample code for an identical CDR3. The chain recombines TRBV11-2 with TRBJ2-7; D is ambiguous. The germline CDR1 and CDR2 sequences are SGHAT and FQNNGV. Trimming pared 3 bases from V and 3 bases from J, leaving 9 bases between. There are 13 residues in the CDR3. CDR3 region: CASSLRLLYEQYF. In DNA, the CDR3 is TGTGCCAGCAGCTTGCGACTCCTCTACGAGCAGTACTTC.

The rearrangement joins TRBV5-4 to TRBJ2-7; D possibly corresponds to TRBD2 (5 bases). This CDR3 region has 15 residues. Trimming took off 2 bases at V and 5 bases at J, with 17 bases between the two ends. Germline V gives CDR1 SGHNT, CDR2 YYREEE (reference sequence). The CDR3 nucleotides read TGTGCCAGCAGCTTCCCGGCGAGGGCTGGAAACGAGCAGTACTTC. It specifies CASSFPARAGNEQYF.

The chain links TRBV7-8 to TRBJ1-4; D is undetermined. V lost 0 bases and J 13 bases, leaving 12 bases between the germline ends. The V gene's germline CDR1 is SGHVS and CDR2 FQNEAQ. This CDR3 comprises 13 residues. This CDR3 is CASSLAQGRPLFF. CDR3 nucleotides: TGTGCCAGCAGCTTAGCGCAAGGGCGACCACTGTTTTTT.

On this clone itself: The same CDR3 is also encoded by other DNA sequences in this sample. V usage is TRBV18 and J usage is TRBJ2-7; 8 bases map to TRBD2. Germline values: CDR1 KGHSH, CDR2 LQKENI. The CDR3 has 14 amino acids. V lost 3 bases and J lost 4; bases outside the gene matches: 5. The CDR3 region has the DNA TGTGCCAGCTCACCGGGGAGCGGGAGTTACGAGCAGTACTTC. This encodes CASSPGSGSYEQYF.

This chain connects TRBV2 to TRBJ1-2, with unresolved D. The CDR3 loop spans 12 amino acids. Deletions cut 6 bases from V and 0 bases from J, with 5 bases between. Germline CDR1 and CDR2: SNHLY and FYNNEI. CDR3 residues: CASRTPNYGYTF. As DNA, the CDR3 is TGTGCCAGCAGGACACCTAACTATGGCTACACCTTC.

Comments on this clone: The same CDR3 can be traced to other DNA sequences in this sample. V is TRBV28 and J is TRBJ2-7, with a possible D match to TRBD1 (6 bases). V was pared by 6 bases and J by 4 bases, with 13 bases between. Germline lookup yields CDR1 MDHEN and CDR2 SYDVKM. This CDR3 is built from 13 residues. CDR3 sequence reads: CASSQGQSYEQYF. CDR3 coding DNA: TGTGCCAGCAGCCAAGGACAGAGTTACGAGCAGTACTTC.

As concerns this clone: Other DNA variants within this sample encode the same CDR3. The rearrangement uses TRBV7-3 and TRBJ2-2, with 9 bases fitting TRBD2. The CDR3 consists of 15 residues. Germline CDR1 and CDR2: SGHTA and FQGTGA. Losses at the gene ends were 4 bases for V and 4 bases for J; bases not matched to a gene: 4. In DNA, the CDR3 is TGTGCCAGCAGCTCGGGACTAGCCGGCACCGGGGAGCTGTTTTTT. This sequence encodes CASSSGLAGTGELFF.

The V call is TRBV5-8, the J call TRBJ2-1; D unclear. Germline values: CDR1 SGHTS, CDR2 YDEGEE. V lost 8 bases and J lost 7, with 16 bases in between. This CDR3 has 13 residues. The CDR3 reads CASGRRLPNEQFF. The CDR3 bases are TGTGCCAGTGGACGACGATTACCTAATGAGCAGTTCTTC.

The chain is built from TRBV10-3 and TRBJ2-7, with D hard to call. Trimming pared 7 bases from V and 3 bases from J, leaving 7 bases between. This CDR3 is built from 11 residues. CDR1 ENHRY and CDR2 SYGVKD come from the germline V gene. As DNA, the CDR3 is TGTGCCATCATGGCAGACTACGAGCAGTACTTC. This gives the protein CAIMADYEQYF.

This clone was detected once. The chain combines TRBV25-1 with TRBJ2-1, with 9 bases matching TRBD2. V lost 3 bases, J lost 0 bases, and 9 bases stayed unmatched. In germline, CDR1 is MGHDK, CDR2 SYGVNS. The CDR3 loop spans 18 amino acids. The CDR3 DNA reads as TGTGCCAGCAGTGAGGCGTCTAGCGGGGTTAGCTCCTACAATGAGCAGTTCTTC. It yields the protein CASSEASSGVSSYNEQFF. Based on the CDR3 plus reference TRBV25-1 and TRBJ2-1, the full variable domain is EADIYQTPRYLVIGTGKKITLECSQTMGHDKMYWYQQDPGMELHLIHYSYGVNSTEKGDLSSESTVSRIRTEHFPLTLESARPSHTSQYLCASSEASSGVSSYNEQFFGPGTRLTVL.

This clone has a single count. The rearrangement joins TRBV12-5 to TRBJ2-1; 7 nucleotides agree with TRBD2. V shed 7 bases and J 5 bases; nucleotides not matched to a gene: 11. This CDR3 spans 15 amino acids. Germline values: CDR1 LGHNT, CDR2 FRNRAP. The DNA of the CDR3 is TGTGCTAGTGCCAGGGACTACCCCCTAGACAATGAGCAGTTCTTC. As protein: CASARDYPLDNEQFF.

This chain joins TRBV27 and TRBJ2-1, with TRBD1 identical over 8 bases. The CDR3 covers 14 residues. Unmatched junction bases numbered 6, after V lost 6 bases and J lost 5 bases. Germline assignment: CDR1 MNHEY and CDR2 SMNVEV (reference sequence). The CDR3 bases are TGTGCCAGCAGCCAGGGGGCTCCCAACAATGAGCAGTTCTTC. This encodes CASSQGAPNNEQFF.

The V call is TRBV6-1, the J call TRBJ2-2; a weak D match, TRBD1 (5 bases). The CDR3 is made up of 14 amino acids. Deletions cut 6 bases from V and 0 bases from J, with 8 bases between. The germline CDR1 and CDR2 sequences are MNHNS and SASEGT. The DNA of the CDR3 is TGTGCCAGCAGCCCGACAGCGAACACCGGGGAGCTGTTTTTT. Translated, it gives CASSPTANTGELFF.

This rearrangement joins TRBV5-1 to TRBJ2-2, with D possibly being TRBD1 (5 bases). Germline CDR1 and CDR2: SGHRS and YFSETQ. This CDR3 spans 17 amino acids. V lost 3 bases and J lost 1, with 16 bases in between. As DNA, the CDR3 is TGCGCCAGCAGCTCCTCAGGGCTTGTCGGGAACACCGGGGAGCTGTTTTTT. Protein sequence: CASSSSGLVGNTGELFF.

The genes are TRBV19 and TRBJ2-2; perhaps TRBD2 as D (5 bases). Trimming shortened V by 5 bases and J by 0 bases, and 13 bases separated the two germline ends. Germline lookup yields CDR1 LNHDA and CDR2 SQIVND (reference sequence). The CDR3 consists of 16 residues. CDR3 bases: TGTGCCAGTAGTTTATACTCCGGGGCGAACACCGGGGAGCTGTTTTTT. Its translation: CASSLYSGANTGELFF.

CDR3 DNA: TGTGCCAGCAGCGTAGGCCCAGACAATCAGCCCCAGCATTTT. It yields the protein CASSVGPDNQPQHF. J is TRBJ1-5 and V is TRBV9, with D hard to call. The germline gives CDR1 SGDLS, CDR2 YYNGEE. Trimming stripped 0 bases from V and 3 bases from J, with 7 bases between. The CDR3 covers 14 residues.

This chain joins TRBV6-1 and TRBJ1-3; the D is unclear. V lost 7 bases and J lost 3, with 16 bases in between. CDR1 MNHNS and CDR2 SASEGT come from the germline V gene. This CDR3 is 15 amino acids long. The DNA of the CDR3 is TGTGCCAGCAAGGCGGAGGGAGGGAGTGGAAACACCATATATTTT. Its translation: CASKAEGGSGNTIYF.

Comment on this clone: Sequence at one end of the junction differs from germline and may be a read error. CDR3 DNA: TGTGCCAGCAGTGACTCTCCACAGGACAGACTTTGCCCCTTT. Its protein is CASSDSPQDRLCPF. The chain is built from TRBV6-4 and TRBJ1-1; possibly TRBD1 for D (6 bases). The CDR3 is 14 residues long. The germline gives CDR1 MRHNA, CDR2 SNTAGT.

This chain joins TRBV7-8 and TRBJ2-7, with D perhaps assigned TRBD1 or TRBD2 (5 bases each). CDR1 is SGHVS and CDR2 is FQNEAQ in the germline V gene. V was pared by 1 base and J by 2 bases, with 18 bases between. The CDR3 has 17 residues. The CDR3 loop reads CASSLGLTGTDAYEQYF. As DNA, the CDR3 is TGTGCCAGCAGCTTAGGCCTCACCGGGACGGACGCCTACGAGCAGTACTTC.

The rearrangement joins TRBV28 to TRBJ1-2; 7 bases fit TRBD1. V trimming: 5 bases; J trimming: 2 bases; junction bases outside the gene matches: 8. CDR1 is MDHEN, CDR2 SYDVKM, per germline. The CDR3 has 15 residues. CDR3 nucleotides: TGTGCCAGCAGTCAAGGACAGGCCCTAAACTATGGCTACACCTTC. Translation: CASSQGQALNYGYTF.

The V and J genes are TRBV5-6 and TRBJ1-3; no clear D gene. CDR3 length: 13 amino acids. The V gene's germline CDR1 is SGHDT and CDR2 YYEEEE. V lost 0 bases to trimming and J lost 4 bases, with 5 bases between them. This CDR3 reads CASSLGSGNTIYF. CDR3 nucleotides: TGTGCCAGCAGCTTGGGGTCCGGAAACACCATATATTTT.

The chain couples TRBV18 to TRBJ2-1, with D possibly being TRBD2 (5 bases). The germline gives CDR1 KGHSH, CDR2 LQKENI. With 3 bases removed from V and 9 bases from J, the gap between germline ends came to 18 bases. The length of the CDR3 is 15 residues. The CDR3 is CASSPAFQDRGEQFF. The CDR3 DNA sequence: TGTGCCAGCTCACCCGCCTTTCAAGATCGGGGTGAGCAGTTCTTC. The variable domain in full, with the rest retrieved from reference TRBV18 and TRBJ2-1, is NAGVMQNPRHLVRRRGQEARLRCSPMKGHSHVYWYRQLPEEGLKFMVYLQKENIIDESGMPKERFSAEFPKEGPSILRIQQVVRGDSAAYFCASSPAFQDRGEQFFGPGTRLTVL.

The CDR3 nucleotides are TGCGCCAGCAGCATGCGGACTAGCGGGAGGCTTAGCTCCTACAATGAGCAGTTCTTC. This gives the protein CASSMRTSGRLSSYNEQFF. V and J are TRBV5-1 and TRBJ2-1; 14 bases are shared with TRBD2. This CDR3 is built from 19 residues. J gave up 0 bases and V 4 bases, and 9 bases lay outside the gene matches. Germline V gene sequence: CDR1 SGHRS, CDR2 YFSETQ.

This clone appeared a single time. This chain links TRBV28 with TRBJ1-5, with TRBD1 as a possible D gene (6 bases). Per germline, CDR1 MDHEN and CDR2 SYDVKM. This CDR3 region has 14 residues. V was trimmed by 2 bases and J by 6 bases, leaving 11 bases between them. The CDR3 sequence: CASSLRGGTQPQHF. CDR3 nucleotide sequence: TGTGCCAGCAGTTTAAGAGGGGGGACTCAGCCCCAGCATTTT.